The 4 T cell receptor beta chains in this list originate from one sample, sequenced in a study of shared clonotypes between healthy human individuals (TCRdb year 2020). The method was the immunoSEQ multiplex PCR assay. TCRdb stores this immuneACCESS table with in-frame sequences only. Part of the clones is absent; in the studies checked, under half of the shortfall reflects unresolved V genes, and no reason is known for the rest. The sample records 2 million to 2.5 million clones, roughly 90% of which are singletons. The biggest ten clones account for about 0.36% of the sample. Sequencing was done on a sample of naive CD4+ T cells from PBMCs. The cell subset or site label on this specimen signifies: CD45RA+ positively selected. Receptors originate from a man in his late teens or twenties in good health. Some clones in this sample may be carry-over from other donors' samples.

The chain is built from TRBV5-1 and TRBJ2-3; possible D gene TRBD1, 6 bases. The CDR3 loop spans 15 amino acids. In germline, CDR1 is SGHRS, CDR2 YFSETQ. V was clipped by 0 bases and J by 2 bases, with 10 bases between them. The chain's CDR3 is CASSLDRVNTDTQYF. As DNA, the CDR3 is TGCGCCAGCAGCTTGGACAGGGTCAACACAGATACGCAGTATTTT.

In this sample, this clone turned up a few times. In the same sample, other DNA sequences code for this CDR3. The chain employs TRBV7-2 and TRBJ1-5; D gene ambiguous. The germline gives CDR1 SGHTA, CDR2 FQGNSA. The CDR3 extends over 12 amino acids. V was cut by 5 bases and J by 3 bases, with 5 bases left in between. The CDR3 DNA reads as TGTGCCAGCAGCCCGCCCAATCAGCCCCAGCATTTT. Its translation is CASSPPNQPQHF.

The V call is TRBV28, the J call TRBJ1-2; D unresolved. This CDR3 has 13 residues. CDR1 and CDR2 (germline): MDHEN, SYDVKM. The germline V and J ends were trimmed by 5 bases and 5 bases, with 12 bases remaining between them. CDR3 sequence reads: CASSEIRGYGYTF. The CDR3 nucleotides are TGTGCCAGCAGTGAAATTCGGGGATATGGCTACACCTTC.

This chain connects TRBV30 to TRBJ2-7, with TRBD2 matching over 9 bases. V was pared by 2 bases and J by 0 bases, with 5 bases of the junction left unmatched. Germline V lookup: CDR1 GTSNPN, CDR2 SVGIG (reference sequence). This CDR3 contains 15 residues. Written as DNA, the CDR3 is TGTGCCTGGAGTCCCCTAGCGGGGTACTCCTACGAGCAGTACTTC. Translated, it gives CAWSPLAGYSYEQYF.